The entry that follows covers one T cell receptor beta chain sequence. This CDR3 spans 14 amino acids. Germline V gene data show CDR1 as SNHLY and CDR2 as FYNNEI. J lost 3 bases, V lost 6 bases, and 5 bases had no gene match. The data stem from a study of T cell changes during pregnancy in multiple sclerosis. Clones were sequenced by immunoSEQ multiplex PCR, and TCRdb holds only the in-frame ones, with some missing. In the table there are roughly 68,000 clones, about 90% of which are singletons. Sequencing was performed on peripheral blood, taken in the second trimester of pregnancy. The TCR was taken from a female donor in good health, enrolled as a control in a pregnancy study. This sequence joins TRBV2 and TRBJ2-1, with 7 positions matching TRBD1. CDR3: CASRMTGNYNEQFF. The CDR3 DNA reads TGTGCCAGCAGGATGACAGGGAACTACAATGAGCAGTTCTTC.